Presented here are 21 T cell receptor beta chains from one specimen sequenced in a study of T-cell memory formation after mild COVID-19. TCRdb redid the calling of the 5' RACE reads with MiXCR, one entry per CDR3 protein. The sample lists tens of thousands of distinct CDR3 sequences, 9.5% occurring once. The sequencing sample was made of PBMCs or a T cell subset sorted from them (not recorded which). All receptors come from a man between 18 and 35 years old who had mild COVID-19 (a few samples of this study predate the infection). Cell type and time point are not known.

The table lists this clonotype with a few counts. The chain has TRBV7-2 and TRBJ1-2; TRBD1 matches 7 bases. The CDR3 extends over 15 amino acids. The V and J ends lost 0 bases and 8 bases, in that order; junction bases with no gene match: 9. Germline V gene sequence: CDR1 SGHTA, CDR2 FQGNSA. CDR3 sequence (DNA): TGTGCCAGCAGCTTAGCTGGACAGGCACCGGCGGGCTACACCTTC. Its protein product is CASSLAGQAPAGYTF.

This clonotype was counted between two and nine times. The CDR3 nucleotides read TGTGCCAGCAGCGTACGGGACGGGACCTACGAGCAGTACTTC. The encoded protein is CASSVRDGTYEQYF. This chain connects TRBV9 to TRBJ2-7; D tentatively reads TRBD1 or TRBD2 (5 bases each). V lost 1 base and J lost 2, with 10 bases in between. The germline V gene has CDR1 SGDLS and CDR2 YYNGEE. The CDR3 length is 14 residues.

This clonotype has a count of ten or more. The CDR3 sequence: CASSPPTNEQYF. DNA of the CDR3: TGTGCCAGCAGCCCCCCGACAAACGAGCAGTACTTC. The V call is TRBV11-2, the J call TRBJ2-7; D call uncertain. The V and J ends lost 5 bases and 5 bases respectively, with 10 bases between them. This CDR3 comprises 12 residues. Looked up from germline, CDR1 is SGHAT and CDR2 is FQNNGV.

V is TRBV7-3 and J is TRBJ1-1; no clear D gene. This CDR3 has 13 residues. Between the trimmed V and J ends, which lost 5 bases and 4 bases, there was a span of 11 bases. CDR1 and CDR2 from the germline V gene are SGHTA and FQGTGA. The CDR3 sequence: CASSPGRATEAFF. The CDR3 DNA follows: TGTGCCAGCAGCCCGGGGAGAGCCACTGAAGCTTTCTTT.

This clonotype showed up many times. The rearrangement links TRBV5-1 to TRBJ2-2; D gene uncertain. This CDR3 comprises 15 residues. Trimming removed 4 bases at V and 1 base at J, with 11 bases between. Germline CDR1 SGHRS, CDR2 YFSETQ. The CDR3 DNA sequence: TGCGCCAGCAGCGAGATGGCGGAGAACACCGGGGAGCTGTTTTTT. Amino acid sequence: CASSEMAENTGELFF. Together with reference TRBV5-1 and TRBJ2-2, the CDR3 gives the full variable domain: KAGVTQTPRYLIKTRGQQVTLSCSPISGHRSVSWYQQTPGQGLQFLFEYFSETQRNKGNFPGRFSGRQFSNSRSEMNVSTLELGDSALYLCASSEMAENTGELFFGEGSRLTVL.

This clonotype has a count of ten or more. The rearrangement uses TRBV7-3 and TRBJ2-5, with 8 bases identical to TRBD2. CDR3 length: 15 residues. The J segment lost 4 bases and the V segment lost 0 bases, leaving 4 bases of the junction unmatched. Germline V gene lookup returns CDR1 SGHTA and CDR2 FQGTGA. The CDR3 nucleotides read TGTGCCAGCAGCTTAACCGGGGGGGCAGGAGAGACCCAGTACTTC. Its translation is CASSLTGGAGETQYF.

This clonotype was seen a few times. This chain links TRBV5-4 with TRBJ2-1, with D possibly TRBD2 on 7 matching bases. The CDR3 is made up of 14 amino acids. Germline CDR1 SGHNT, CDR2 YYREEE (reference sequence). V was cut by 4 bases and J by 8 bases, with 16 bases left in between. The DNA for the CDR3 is TGTGCCAGCAGCCCCCTGGGGGGGCTCCATGAGCAGTTCTTC. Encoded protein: CASSPLGGLHEQFF. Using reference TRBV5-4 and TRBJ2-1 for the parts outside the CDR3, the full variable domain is ETGVTQSPTHLIKTRGQQVTLRCSSQSGHNTVSWYQQALGQGPQFIFQYYREEENGRGNFPPRFSGLQFPNYSSELNVNALELDDSALYLCASSPLGGLHEQFFGPGTRLTVL.

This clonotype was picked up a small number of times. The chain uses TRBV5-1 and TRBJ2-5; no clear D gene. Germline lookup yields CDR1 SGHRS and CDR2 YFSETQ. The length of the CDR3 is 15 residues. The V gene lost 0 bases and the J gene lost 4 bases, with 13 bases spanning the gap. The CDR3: CASSLVMAVAETQYF. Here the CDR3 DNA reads TGCGCCAGCAGCTTGGTTATGGCGGTCGCAGAGACCCAGTACTTC.

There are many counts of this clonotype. CDR3 loop: CASSLGTGATDTQYF. The CDR3 nucleotides are TGTGCCAGCAGTTTAGGGACAGGCGCCACAGATACGCAGTATTTT. This chain links TRBV28 with TRBJ2-3; 8 bases line up with TRBD1. The CDR3 is 15 residues long. From germline, CDR1 is MDHEN and CDR2 SYDVKM. Trimming at V came to 2 bases and at J to 2 bases, leaving 3 bases not matched to a gene.

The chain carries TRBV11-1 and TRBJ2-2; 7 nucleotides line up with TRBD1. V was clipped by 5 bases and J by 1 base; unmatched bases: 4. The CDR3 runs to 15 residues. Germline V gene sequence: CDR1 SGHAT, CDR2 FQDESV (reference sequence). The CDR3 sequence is CASSPDRLNTGELFF. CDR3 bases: TGTGCCAGCAGCCCGGACAGGCTGAACACCGGGGAGCTGTTTTTT.

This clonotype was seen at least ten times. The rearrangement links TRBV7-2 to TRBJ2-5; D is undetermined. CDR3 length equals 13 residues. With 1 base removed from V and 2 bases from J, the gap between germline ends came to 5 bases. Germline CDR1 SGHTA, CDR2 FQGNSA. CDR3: CASSLGAQETQYF. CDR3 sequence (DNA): TGTGCCAGCAGCTTAGGAGCTCAAGAGACCCAGTACTTC.

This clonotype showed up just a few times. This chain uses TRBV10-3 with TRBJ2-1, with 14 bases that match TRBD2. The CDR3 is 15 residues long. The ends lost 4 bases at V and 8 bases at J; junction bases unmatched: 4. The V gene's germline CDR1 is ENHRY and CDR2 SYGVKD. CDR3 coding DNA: TGTGCCATCAGTGCGGGGACTAGCGGGGGCCATGAGCAGTTCTTC. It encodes CAISAGTSGGHEQFF.

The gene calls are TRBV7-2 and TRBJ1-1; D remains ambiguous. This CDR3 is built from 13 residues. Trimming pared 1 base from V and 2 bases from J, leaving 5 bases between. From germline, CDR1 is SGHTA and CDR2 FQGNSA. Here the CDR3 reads CASSLGTNTEAFF. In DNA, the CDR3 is TGTGCCAGCAGCTTAGGAACCAACACTGAAGCTTTCTTT.

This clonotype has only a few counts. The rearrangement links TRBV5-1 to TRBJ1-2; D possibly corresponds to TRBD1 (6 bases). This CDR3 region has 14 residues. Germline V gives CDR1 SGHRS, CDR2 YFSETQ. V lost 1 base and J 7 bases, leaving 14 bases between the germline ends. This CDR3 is CASSLLGRGGGYTF. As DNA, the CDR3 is TGCGCCAGCAGCTTGCTCGGCAGGGGCGGTGGCTACACCTTC.

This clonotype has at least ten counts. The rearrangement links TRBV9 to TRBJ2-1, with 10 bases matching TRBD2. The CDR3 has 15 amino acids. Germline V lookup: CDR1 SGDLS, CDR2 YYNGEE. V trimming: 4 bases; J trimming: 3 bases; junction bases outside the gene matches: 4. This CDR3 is CASSLGTSDYNEQFF. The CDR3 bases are TGTGCCAGCAGCCTCGGGACTAGCGACTACAATGAGCAGTTCTTC.

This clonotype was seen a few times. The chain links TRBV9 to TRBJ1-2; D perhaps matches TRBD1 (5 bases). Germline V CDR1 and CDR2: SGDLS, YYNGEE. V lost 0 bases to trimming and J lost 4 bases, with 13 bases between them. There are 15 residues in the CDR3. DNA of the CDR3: TGTGCCAGCAGCGTAGGTCCGGGGGAGATCTATGGCTACACCTTC. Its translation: CASSVGPGEIYGYTF.

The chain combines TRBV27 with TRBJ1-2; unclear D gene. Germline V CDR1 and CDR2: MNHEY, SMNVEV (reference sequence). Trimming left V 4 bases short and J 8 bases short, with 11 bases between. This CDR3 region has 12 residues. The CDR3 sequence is CASSSDWGGYTF. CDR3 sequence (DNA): TGTGCCAGCAGTTCGGACTGGGGAGGCTACACCTTC.

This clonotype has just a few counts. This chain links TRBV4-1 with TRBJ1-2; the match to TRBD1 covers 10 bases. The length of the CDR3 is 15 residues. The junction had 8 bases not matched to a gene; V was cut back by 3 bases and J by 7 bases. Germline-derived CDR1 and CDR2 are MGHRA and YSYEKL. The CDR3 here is CASSQQVGQGFGYTF. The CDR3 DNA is TGCGCCAGCAGCCAGCAGGTGGGACAGGGGTTTGGCTACACCTTC.

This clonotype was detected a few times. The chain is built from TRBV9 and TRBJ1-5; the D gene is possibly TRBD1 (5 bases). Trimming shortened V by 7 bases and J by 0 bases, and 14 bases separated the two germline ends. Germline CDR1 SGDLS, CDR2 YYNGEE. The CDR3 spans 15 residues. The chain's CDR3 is CASPRDGYSNQPQHF. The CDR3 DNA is TGTGCCAGCCCCCGGGACGGTTATAGCAATCAGCCCCAGCATTTT.

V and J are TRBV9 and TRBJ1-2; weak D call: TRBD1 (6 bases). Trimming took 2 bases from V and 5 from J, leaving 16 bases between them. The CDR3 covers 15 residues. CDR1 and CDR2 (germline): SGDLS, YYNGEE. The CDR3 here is CASSVGTGLRYGYTF. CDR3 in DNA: TGTGCCAGCAGCGTTGGTACAGGGCTCCGGTATGGCTACACCTTC.

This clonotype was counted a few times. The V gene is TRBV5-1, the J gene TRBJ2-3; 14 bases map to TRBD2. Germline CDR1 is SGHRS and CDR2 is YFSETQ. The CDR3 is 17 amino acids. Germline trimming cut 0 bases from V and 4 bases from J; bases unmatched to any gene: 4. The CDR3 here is CASSLEGTSGGADTQYF. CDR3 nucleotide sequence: TGCGCCAGCAGCTTGGAGGGGACTAGCGGGGGCGCAGATACGCAGTATTTT.